The 27 T cell receptor beta chains below come from one sample, sequenced in a study of blood T cell repertoires in COVID-19. Profiling relied on immunoSEQ multiplex PCR, and the TCRdb table lists in-frame clones only, not all of them. Among roughly 200,000 clones listed, roughly 89% were seen once. Sequencing was done on a sample of peripheral blood. Receptors originate from a man between 60 and 75 years old who had recovered from COVID-19.

The chain links TRBV6-1 to TRBJ2-7; D is undetermined. With 2 bases removed from V and 7 bases from J, the gap between germline ends came to 12 bases. Germline lookup yields CDR1 MNHNS and CDR2 SASEGT. The CDR3 length is 13 residues. The CDR3 nucleotides are TGTGCCAGCAGTGAAAGAGGTGTGGAAGAGCAGTACTTC. Protein sequence: CASSERGVEEQYF.

The CDR3 loop is CASSLGGTSGHTDTQYF. In DNA, the CDR3 is TGCGCCAGCAGTCTTGGCGGGACTAGCGGCCACACAGATACGCAGTATTTT. This chain joins TRBV23-1 and TRBJ2-3, with TRBD2 matching 11 bases. TRBV23-1 is an open reading frame whose function is uncertain. V lost 4 bases and J lost 2; bases outside the gene matches: 8. This CDR3 region has 17 residues.

The gene calls are TRBV18 and TRBJ2-7, with D possibly being TRBD2 (5 bases). Trimming stripped 1 base from V and 1 base from J, with 11 bases between. Germline CDR1 is KGHSH and CDR2 is LQKENI. The CDR3 contains 15 residues. The CDR3 DNA reads TGTGCCAGCTCACCACTCGGGATCCTTTCCTACGAGCAGTACTTC. It encodes CASSPLGILSYEQYF.

The CDR3 here is CASRRGVSGNTIYF. CDR3 nucleotides: TGTGCCAGCAGGCGGGGGGTTTCTGGAAACACCATATATTTT. The V and J genes are TRBV6-5 and TRBJ1-3; D might be TRBD1 (5 bases). Germline assignment: CDR1 MNHEY and CDR2 SVGAGI. V was shortened by 6 bases and J by 1 base, with 10 bases between the two germline ends. CDR3 size: 14 residues.

The J gene is TRBJ2-3, the V gene TRBV5-4; 9 bases fit TRBD2. V lost 3 bases, J lost 3 bases, and 5 bases stayed unmatched. The CDR3 loop spans 15 amino acids. The germline CDR1 and CDR2 sequences are SGHNT and YYREEE (reference sequence). As DNA, the CDR3 is TGTGCCAGCAGCTCGACTAGCGGAGGGACAGATACGCAGTATTTT. Its protein product is CASSSTSGGTDTQYF.

The rearrangement uses TRBV29-1 and TRBJ2-3, with 7 nucleotides matching TRBD2. The CDR3 is 12 amino acids. J was trimmed by 7 bases and V by 7 bases; bases with no gene match: 8. The germline gives CDR1 SQVTM, CDR2 ANQGSEA. The CDR3 DNA is TGCAGCGCGGGGGGAGGGGAGAATACGCAGTATTTT. Translated: CSAGGGENTQYF.

This clone has a handful of counts. The junction departs from germline at one end; a sequencing error may be responsible. V and J are TRBV5-1 and TRBJ1-2, with unresolved D. CDR1 is SGHRS and CDR2 is YFSETQ in the germline V gene. This CDR3 is 13 amino acids long. The CDR3 bases are TGCGCCAGCAGTTATGACTCTAAATATGGCTACACCTTC. It translates to CASSYDSKYGYTF.

The chain has TRBV30 and TRBJ1-5; TRBD1 aligns across 8 bases. This CDR3 has 14 residues. With V trimmed by 2 bases and J by 6 bases, 6 bases remained unmatched. Germline CDR1 is GTSNPN and CDR2 is SVGIG (reference sequence). The CDR3 protein is CAWSPGQGGQPQHF. In DNA, the CDR3 is TGTGCCTGGAGTCCAGGACAGGGTGGTCAGCCCCAGCATTTT.

The J gene is TRBJ2-5, the V gene TRBV19; 13 bases are shared with TRBD2. CDR1 and CDR2 from the germline V gene are LNHDA and SQIVND (reference sequence). V shed 6 bases and J 4 bases; nucleotides not matched to a gene: 8. The CDR3 consists of 16 residues. CDR3 region: CASSWGTSGVGETQYF. The CDR3 DNA is TGTGCCAGTAGCTGGGGGACTAGCGGGGTCGGAGAGACCCAGTACTTC.

This clone showed up just a few times. This rearrangement joins TRBV7-9 to TRBJ2-7; D unresolved. The CDR3 is 13 amino acids. In germline, CDR1 is SEHNR, CDR2 FQNEAQ (reference sequence). V was pared by 2 bases and J by 5 bases, with 10 bases between. The CDR3 nucleotides are TGTGCCAGCAGCTTAATATCGGCGGACGAGCAGTACTTC. The encoded protein is CASSLISADEQYF.

This chain connects TRBV2 to TRBJ2-1; D gene unclear. Deletions cut 6 bases from V and 9 bases from J, with 9 bases between. The CDR3 consists of 11 residues. Germline values: CDR1 SNHLY, CDR2 FYNNEI. CDR3 protein: CASRNYFEQFF. As DNA, the CDR3 is TGTGCCAGCAGGAACTATTTTGAGCAGTTCTTC.

The chain joins TRBV2 to TRBJ2-1; D is unclear. Trimming removed 1 base at V and 2 bases at J, with 3 bases between. The CDR3 covers 13 residues. Germline V gene sequence: CDR1 SNHLY, CDR2 FYNNEI. The CDR3, as DNA: TGTGCCAGCAGTGAAGGGCCCTACAATGAGCAGTTCTTC. This codes for CASSEGPYNEQFF.

The rearrangement links TRBV6-5 to TRBJ2-7, with D possibly TRBD2 on 6 matching bases. The V gene lost 6 bases and the J gene lost 3 bases, with 15 bases spanning the gap. Per germline, CDR1 MNHEY and CDR2 SVGAGI. The length of the CDR3 is 14 residues. CDR3 in DNA: TGTGCCAGCAGGCCGGGGACTCGATTCTACGAGCAGTACTTC. Protein sequence: CASRPGTRFYEQYF.

J is TRBJ2-7 and V is TRBV18; a possible D gene is TRBD2 (6 bases). V was clipped by 0 bases and J by 3 bases, with 15 bases between them. Germline V lookup: CDR1 KGHSH, CDR2 LQKENI. This CDR3 region has 16 residues. The CDR3 DNA sequence: TGTGCCAGCTCACCACCGGGGGGTGGGGGAGACTACGAGCAGTACTTC. Protein product: CASSPPGGGGDYEQYF.

This clone has only a few counts. This chain links TRBV12-5 with TRBJ2-1; TRBD2 matches at 12 bases. This CDR3 contains 16 residues. Germline assignment: CDR1 LGHNT and CDR2 FRNRAP. The junction had 4 bases not matched to a gene; V was cut back by 0 bases and J by 7 bases. The CDR3 sequence: CASGLVHGTSGNEQFF. DNA for the CDR3: TGTGCTAGTGGTTTGGTACATGGGACTAGCGGGAATGAGCAGTTCTTC.

The chain employs TRBV24-1 and TRBJ2-7; D ambiguous. From germline, CDR1 is KGHDR and CDR2 SFDVKD. The CDR3 spans 11 residues. The V gene lost 7 bases and the J gene lost 3 bases, with 6 bases spanning the gap. In DNA form, the CDR3 reads TGTGCCACCAGCCAGATCTACGAGCAGTACTTC. Translating gives CATSQIYEQYF.

The chain joins TRBV6-5 to TRBJ1-2, with 7 bases fitting TRBD1. The CDR3 spans 11 residues. The V segment lost 11 bases and the J segment 9 bases; nucleotides outside the gene matches: 9. Germline lookup yields CDR1 MNHEY and CDR2 SVGAGI. The CDR3 is CASRDSFSYTF. The CDR3 nucleotides are TGTGCCTCCCGGGACAGTTTTAGCTACACCTTC.

This clone has just one count. The chain uses TRBV5-1 and TRBJ2-5; TRBD2 aligns across 10 bases. After removal of 5 bases from V and 2 bases from J, the junction contained 3 bases not matched to a gene. Looked up from germline, CDR1 is SGHRS and CDR2 is YFSETQ. This CDR3 contains 14 residues. CDR3 amino acids: CASSVAGGQETQYF. The CDR3 nucleotides are TGCGCCAGCAGTGTAGCGGGAGGACAAGAGACCCAGTACTTC.

The count of this clone is one. The J gene is TRBJ1-2, the V gene TRBV9; D ambiguous. The CDR3 covers 13 residues. Germline CDR1 reads SGDLS; CDR2 reads YYNGEE. V was clipped by 3 bases and J by 6 bases, with 12 bases between them. CDR3 protein: CASSGRFQDGYTF. In DNA form, the CDR3 reads TGTGCCAGCAGCGGAAGGTTTCAGGATGGCTACACCTTC.

V usage is TRBV5-1 and J usage is TRBJ2-1; no definite D call. The V gene lost 4 bases and the J gene lost 12 bases, with 17 bases spanning the gap. The CDR3 totals 13 residues. Germline lookup yields CDR1 SGHRS and CDR2 YFSETQ. The CDR3 spells CASSPGTTEAQFF. The CDR3 nucleotides are TGCGCCAGCAGCCCGGGTACTACCGAAGCGCAGTTCTTC.

The genes are TRBV5-4 and TRBJ2-5; a possible D gene is TRBD1 (5 bases). Germline V CDR1 and CDR2: SGHNT, YYREEE (reference sequence). V was clipped by 0 bases and J by 2 bases, with 8 bases between them. The CDR3 is 14 residues long. CDR3 sequence (DNA): TGTGCCAGCAGCTTGGGACAGCAACAAGAGACCCAGTACTTC. The encoded protein is CASSLGQQQETQYF.

The chain recombines TRBV20-1 with TRBJ2-3; 8 nucleotides line up with TRBD1. Germline CDR1 reads DFQATT; CDR2 reads SNEGSKA (reference sequence). There are 14 residues in the CDR3. Trimming cost V 3 bases and J 3 bases; bases outside gene matches: 5. CDR3 coding DNA: TGCAGTGCTAGTAGGCAGGGGGCGACAGATACGCAGTATTTT. Protein: CSASRQGATDTQYF.

The rearrangement uses TRBV7-9 and TRBJ1-1, with 7 bases fitting TRBD1. The trim removed 4 bases at V and 2 bases at J, leaving 7 bases unmatched. The germline V gene encodes CDR1 SEHNR and CDR2 FQNEAQ (reference sequence). The CDR3 spans 15 residues. This CDR3 is CASSSSGTVNTEAFF. CDR3 coding DNA: TGTGCCAGCAGCTCCTCTGGGACAGTTAACACTGAAGCTTTCTTT.

The chain employs TRBV5-6 and TRBJ1-1; perhaps TRBD1 as D (6 bases). Trimming took off 1 base at V and 9 bases at J, with 16 bases between the two ends. The CDR3 consists of 14 residues. In germline, CDR1 is SGHDT, CDR2 YYEEEE. The CDR3 DNA follows: TGTGCCAGCAGCTTGAGGTGGCAGGGGAAAAAAGCTTTCTTT. This gives the protein CASSLRWQGKKAFF. The full variable domain, completed using reference TRBV5-6 and TRBJ1-1, is DAGVTQSPTHLIKTRGQQVTLRCSPKSGHDTVSWYQQALGQGPQFIFQYYEEEERQRGNFPDRFSGHQFPNYSSELNVNALLLGDSALYLCASSLRWQGKKAFFGQGTRLTVV.

The chain couples TRBV7-2 to TRBJ1-1; 8 bases are shared with TRBD1. The CDR3 extends over 17 amino acids. CDR1 is SGHTA and CDR2 is FQGNSA in the germline V gene. With 4 bases clipped from V and 2 bases from J, the junction kept 12 bases outside the gene matches. The CDR3 here is CASSSRQGRALNTEAFF. Written as DNA, the CDR3 is TGTGCCAGCAGCTCCCGACAGGGGAGGGCCTTAAACACTGAAGCTTTCTTT.

This clone was counted once. The chain couples TRBV6-2 or TRBV6-3 to TRBJ2-4, with D maybe TRBD1 (6 bases). Germline assignment: CDR1 MNHEY and CDR2 SVGEGT. With 4 bases removed from V and 7 bases from J, the gap between germline ends came to 11 bases. The length of the CDR3 is 13 residues. CDR3 sequence (DNA): TGTGCCAGCAGTTCCGGGGACAATAACATTCAGTACTTC. It translates to CASSSGDNNIQYF.

This chain uses TRBV27 with TRBJ1-1; 7 nucleotides match TRBD1. CDR3 length: 12 residues. V trimming: 3 bases; J trimming: 8 bases; junction bases outside the gene matches: 3. The germline CDR1 and CDR2 sequences are MNHEY and SMNVEV (reference sequence). The CDR3 sequence: CASSFQQGEAFF. CDR3 DNA: TGTGCCAGCAGTTTCCAACAGGGGGAAGCTTTCTTT.